One and the same sample provided the 20 T cell receptor beta chains below, sequenced in a study of cytomegalovirus exposure and HLA in healthy donors. Use of 60 Vbeta and 13 Jbeta primers characterized the PCR. Here immunoSEQ multiplex PCR was the method, and the copy in TCRdb shows in-frame clones only, minus some. The sample shows over 150,000 clones, roughly 80% of them seen only once. The sequencing sample was made of PBMCs. Receptor source: a male donor in good health and CMV-seronegative.

The V call is TRBV5-1, the J call TRBJ2-7; 7 nucleotides line up with TRBD2. Per germline, CDR1 SGHRS and CDR2 YFSETQ. This CDR3 region has 16 residues. With 0 bases clipped from V and 0 bases from J, the junction kept 6 bases outside the gene matches. This CDR3 reads CASSLGGAGISYEQYF. CDR3 nucleotide sequence: TGCGCCAGCAGCTTGGGAGGAGCGGGGATCTCCTACGAGCAGTACTTC.

The V and J genes are TRBV7-9 and TRBJ1-2; D is ambiguous. The CDR3 spans 16 residues. Germline V gene data show CDR1 as SEHNR and CDR2 as FQNEAQ (reference sequence). Trimming stripped 0 bases from V and 4 bases from J, with 15 bases between. The CDR3 sequence: CASSLAVGGSGYGYTF. The DNA of the CDR3 is TGTGCCAGCAGCTTAGCCGTGGGTGGATCAGGCTATGGCTACACCTTC.

The rearrangement uses TRBV15 and TRBJ1-5; 9 bases agree with TRBD1. The V gene end was trimmed by 1 base and the J gene end by 6 bases; junction bases not matched to a gene: 4. In germline, CDR1 is LNHNV, CDR2 YYDKDF (reference sequence). This CDR3 comprises 15 residues. In DNA form, the CDR3 reads TGTGCCACCAGCAGAGGGGACAGGGTCGGTCAGCCCCAGCATTTT. Its translation is CATSRGDRVGQPQHF.

This rearrangement joins TRBV7-9 to TRBJ2-1, with 8 positions matching TRBD2. In germline, CDR1 is SEHNR, CDR2 FQNEAQ (reference sequence). V shed 7 bases and J 4 bases; nucleotides not matched to a gene: 9. This CDR3 has 15 amino acids. The chain's CDR3 is CASNRGGAPYNEQFF. For the CDR3, the DNA is TGTGCCAGCAACCGGGGGGGGGCCCCTTACAATGAGCAGTTCTTC.

The chain joins TRBV6-6 to TRBJ2-7, with D maybe TRBD2 (5 bases). This CDR3 contains 14 residues. CDR1 and CDR2 from the germline V gene are MNHNY and SVGAGI (reference sequence). Trimming left V 0 bases short and J 5 bases short, with 11 bases between. The CDR3 nucleotides read TGTGCCAGCAGTTACTCGGAGAGGGCAAACGAGCAGTACTTC. It codes for CASSYSERANEQYF.

The V and J genes are TRBV7-8 and TRBJ1-5; 7 bases map to TRBD1. Trimming cost V 5 bases and J 5 bases; bases outside gene matches: 6. There are 14 residues in the CDR3. Looked up from germline, CDR1 is SGHVS and CDR2 is FQNEAQ. The CDR3 is CASSANRGHQPQHF. The CDR3 nucleotides are TGTGCCAGCAGCGCAAACAGGGGCCATCAGCCCCAGCATTTT.

This clone was picked up a small number of times. This sequence joins TRBV19 and TRBJ2-7, with a weak D call TRBD2 (7 bases). CDR1 LNHDA and CDR2 SQIVND come from the germline V gene (reference sequence). CDR3 length equals 13 residues. Trimming removed 7 bases from V and 3 bases from J, with 13 bases in between. CDR3 coding DNA: TGTGCCAGTAATGGAGGGGGGGTCTACGAGCAGTACTTC. It codes for CASNGGGVYEQYF.

The genes are TRBV27 and TRBJ2-7; no reliable D call. The germline gives CDR1 MNHEY, CDR2 SMNVEV (reference sequence). This CDR3 is 13 amino acids long. Trimming shortened V by 4 bases and J by 2 bases, and 9 bases separated the two germline ends. The CDR3, as DNA: TGTGCCAGCAGTTGGCCAGGTGCCTACGAGCAGTACTTC. Residues: CASSWPGAYEQYF.

V gene TRBV6-5 combines with J gene TRBJ2-2; 8 bases line up with TRBD1. This CDR3 is 16 amino acids long. The junction had 9 bases not matched to a gene; V was cut back by 4 bases and J by 5 bases. The germline CDR1 and CDR2 sequences are MNHEY and SVGAGI. The CDR3 DNA reads as TGTGCCAGCAGTTCCCCCGGACAGGGATTGACCGGGGAGCTGTTTTTT. It codes for CASSSPGQGLTGELFF.

This chain uses TRBV29-1 with TRBJ2-2, with 7 bases lining up with TRBD1. After removal of 7 bases from V and 1 base from J, the junction contained 6 bases not matched to a gene. From germline, CDR1 is SQVTM and CDR2 ANQGSEA. This CDR3 spans 14 amino acids. The CDR3 region has the DNA TGCAGCGCCGCCGGGACAGTGAACACCGGGGAGCTGTTTTTT. Residues: CSAAGTVNTGELFF.

The chain carries TRBV19 and TRBJ2-2; 7 bases map to TRBD2. The V and J ends lost 6 bases and 7 bases, in that order; junction bases with no gene match: 8. CDR1 and CDR2 (germline): LNHDA, SQIVND (reference sequence). This CDR3 has 14 amino acids. CDR3 DNA: TGTGCCAGTAGGTCCCCTCGGGGGGTCGGGGAGCTGTTTTTT. Amino acids: CASRSPRGVGELFF.

This chain links TRBV10-2 with TRBJ1-2, with D perhaps matching TRBD1 (5 bases). Germline values: CDR1 WSHSY, CDR2 SAAADI. CDR3 length: 16 residues. The germline V and J ends were trimmed by 3 bases and 4 bases, with 18 bases remaining between them. CDR3 bases: TGCGCCAGCAGTGACCCAGGGCATACTTTGACCTATGGCTACACCTTC. This gives the protein CASSDPGHTLTYGYTF.

V usage is TRBV6-1 and J usage is TRBJ1-2, with D hard to call. The CDR3 contains 13 residues. CDR1 and CDR2 (germline): MNHNS, SASEGT. V lost 5 bases to trimming and J lost 4 bases, with 11 bases between them. CDR3 bases: TGTGCCAGCAGTCTCCCGGGAGGCTATGGCTACACCTTC. It encodes CASSLPGGYGYTF.

The chain couples TRBV11-2 to TRBJ1-4; maybe TRBD1 (6 bases). The CDR3 consists of 17 residues. The germline V and J ends were trimmed by 4 bases and 0 bases, with 15 bases remaining between them. The germline V gene has CDR1 SGHAT and CDR2 FQNNGV. The CDR3 DNA reads TGTGCCAGCAGCTCAATGGGGGACACTCCAACTAATGAAAAACTGTTTTTT. Protein: CASSSMGDTPTNEKLFF.

This chain links TRBV7-2 with TRBJ1-3, with D hard to call. Trimming removed 5 bases at V and 2 bases at J, with 13 bases between. Germline CDR1 reads SGHTA; CDR2 reads FQGNSA. This CDR3 contains 15 residues. The CDR3 spells CASSRARGAGNTIYF. The CDR3 DNA reads TGTGCCAGCAGCCGGGCACGGGGAGCTGGAAACACCATATATTTT. Complete variable domain (other parts from reference TRBV7-2 and TRBJ1-3): GAGVSQSPSNKVTEKGKDVELRCDPISGHTALYWYRQSLGQGLEFLIYFQGNSAPDKSGLPSDRFSAERTGGSVSTLTIQRTQQEDSAVYLCASSRARGAGNTIYFGEGSWLTVV.

The rearrangement uses TRBV6-5 and TRBJ2-5, with D tentatively TRBD2 (6 bases). There are 14 residues in the CDR3. CDR1 MNHEY and CDR2 SVGAGI come from the germline V gene. V lost 4 bases and J lost 5, with 14 bases in between. CDR3 nucleotide sequence: TGTGCCAGCAGTTGGGGGGTGAGAACGGAGACCCAGTACTTC. It codes for CASSWGVRTETQYF.

This chain uses TRBV19 with TRBJ2-6; D possibly corresponds to TRBD1 (5 bases). Germline V gives CDR1 LNHDA, CDR2 SQIVND (reference sequence). Trimming removed 9 bases from V and 0 bases from J, with 6 bases in between. The CDR3 has 13 residues. CDR3 sequence reads: CASQGSGANVLTF. In nucleotides, the CDR3 is TGTGCCAGCCAGGGCTCTGGGGCCAACGTCCTGACTTTC.

The gene calls are TRBV30 and TRBJ1-4; a possible D gene is TRBD1 (6 bases). CDR1 GTSNPN and CDR2 SVGIG come from the germline V gene (reference sequence). V was shortened by 3 bases and J by 8 bases, with 16 bases between the two germline ends. The CDR3 is made up of 14 amino acids. Here the CDR3 reads CAWRQQGYREKLFF. The CDR3, as DNA: TGTGCCTGGAGGCAACAGGGCTATCGAGAAAAACTGTTTTTT. Full variable domain (missing parts from reference TRBV30 and TRBJ1-4): SQTIHQWPATLVQPVGSPLSLECTVEGTSNPNLYWYRQAAGRGLQLLFYSVGIGQISSEVPQNLSASRPQDRQFILSSKKLLLSDSGFYLCAWRQQGYREKLFFGSGTQLSVL.

This clone was recorded a few times. This CDR3 is CASSLAWRSGELFF. The CDR3 nucleotides are TGTGCCAGCAGCTTGGCCTGGAGATCCGGGGAGCTGTTTTTT. This chain joins TRBV7-9 and TRBJ2-2, with D unclear. The CDR3 length is 14 residues. Germline V gene data show CDR1 as SEHNR and CDR2 as FQNEAQ (reference sequence). V was trimmed by 3 bases and J by 6 bases, leaving 11 bases between them.

This chain connects TRBV7-9 to TRBJ1-6, with no clear D. The CDR3 has 13 amino acids. Germline V gene sequence: CDR1 SEHNR, CDR2 FQNEAQ (reference sequence). Trimming took 2 bases from V and 8 from J, leaving 7 bases between them. This CDR3 reads CASSLSRDSPLHF. The CDR3 coding sequence is TGTGCCAGCAGCTTATCGCGGGATTCACCCCTCCACTTT.